In its sample, the clone carrying this T cell receptor (beta chain) was seen once. The data are from a study of blood T cell repertoires in COVID-19. The junction had 8 bases not matched to a gene; V was cut back by 0 bases and J by 2 bases. Per the germline V gene, CDR1 is KGHSH and CDR2 is LQKENI. The CDR3 loop spans 17 amino acids. The repertoire was sequenced with immunoSEQ multiplex PCR; TCRdb's copy has only in-frame clones and lacks some. The table lists 75,000 to 95,000 clones, about 78% of them singletons. This clonotype was sampled from a man aged 60 to 69 with COVID-19, enrolled during active disease. The sample consisted of peripheral blood. This chain joins TRBV18 and TRBJ2-3; 7 nucleotides agree with TRBD2. Written as DNA, the CDR3 is TGTGCCAGCTCACCACCGGGGCGGGGGAGCTCCACAGATACGCAGTATTTT. It codes for CASSPPGRGSSTDTQYF.